The 10 T cell receptor beta chains below were found in one sample sequenced in a study of T cells in Graves' hyperthyroidism and ophthalmopathy. TCR beta CDR3 sequences were amplified from RNA transcripts. RT-PCR in the first round (using the HTBI primer set) targeted the TCR CDR3. A single record per CDR3 protein comes from TCRdb applying MiXCR to the multiplex PCR reads. The sample has about 560,000 distinct CDR3 sequences, about a sixth seen once. Sequenced material: blood. The source is a woman in her late teens or twenties with Graves' hyperthyroidism.

This clonotype was detected many times. The V and J genes are TRBV12-3 or TRBV12-4 and TRBJ2-1; no clear D gene. V lost 5 bases and J lost 8, with 19 bases in between. The CDR3 consists of 15 residues. The DNA of the CDR3 is TGTGCCAGCAGTCTCCCGGGCCACGCGGTCGATGAGCAGTTCTTC. It specifies CASSLPGHAVDEQFF.

The chain carries TRBV27 and TRBJ2-7; 7 bases agree with TRBD1. CDR1 is MNHEY and CDR2 is SMNVEV in the germline V gene (reference sequence). After removal of 7 bases from V and 4 bases from J, the junction contained 10 bases not matched to a gene. This CDR3 has 14 residues. DNA of the CDR3: TGTGCCAGCAAGAGGGGATCGACAGGGTACGAGCAGTACTTC. Translated, it gives CASKRGSTGYEQYF.

This clonotype was found many times. The V gene is TRBV4-3, the J gene TRBJ1-4; D is uncertain. From germline, CDR1 is LGHNA and CDR2 YSLEER. This CDR3 contains 16 residues. Trimming removed 0 bases from V and 3 bases from J, with 11 bases in between. The CDR3 protein is CASSQDPGGANEKLFF. The CDR3 bases are TGCGCCAGCAGCCAAGACCCGGGTGGGGCTAATGAAAAACTGTTTTTT.

The rearrangement links TRBV5-6 to TRBJ1-4; D unclear. The V gene's germline CDR1 is SGHDT and CDR2 YYEEEE. The CDR3 consists of 14 residues. The ends were cut back, 1 base at V and 5 bases at J, with 9 bases in the middle. The CDR3 sequence: CASSLFGVNEKLFF. For the CDR3, the DNA is TGTGCCAGCAGCTTGTTTGGCGTAAATGAAAAACTGTTTTTT.

This clonotype has at least ten counts. The chain employs TRBV7-8 and TRBJ1-1; D unclear. Looked up from germline, CDR1 is SGHVS and CDR2 is FQNEAQ. With 3 bases removed from V and 4 bases from J, the gap between germline ends came to 12 bases. The CDR3 is made up of 14 amino acids. DNA of the CDR3: TGTGCCAGCAGCTTTAACGTCCTGAGCACTGAAGCTTTCTTT. Amino acid sequence: CASSFNVLSTEAFF.

This clonotype came up a few times. This rearrangement joins TRBV5-1 to TRBJ2-7, with TRBD2 matching 10 bases. Germline CDR1 SGHRS, CDR2 YFSETQ. V gave up 4 bases and J gave up 4 bases; unmatched junction bases: 14. This CDR3 spans 17 amino acids. The CDR3 nucleotides are TGCGCCAGCAGCGAAGGGGCTGGAGCGGGGGGGCTGTACGAGCAGTACTTC. Translating it yields CASSEGAGAGGLYEQYF.

This clonotype has a count of ten or more. V is TRBV20-1 and J is TRBJ2-3, with 7 bases that match TRBD2. This CDR3 has 14 amino acids. J lost 0 bases, V lost 3 bases, and 3 bases had no gene match. From germline, CDR1 is DFQATT and CDR2 SNEGSKA (reference sequence). The CDR3 loop reads CSASSSGSTDTQYF. For the CDR3, the DNA is TGCAGTGCTAGTTCTAGCGGAAGCACAGATACGCAGTATTTT.

To note about this clonotype: A much larger clone differs from this one at a single base, so this may be a read error. V is TRBV3-1 and J is TRBJ2-5; TRBD1 matches 9 bases. TRBJ2-1 explains the end of the DNA better; the J call may be wrong. The CDR3 loop spans 17 amino acids. CDR1 is LGHDT and CDR2 is YNNKEL in the germline V gene (reference sequence). The CDR3 loop is CASSPGAGTGREETQFF. The CDR3, as DNA: TGTGCCAGCAGCCCCGGGGCCGGGACAGGGAGAGAAGAGACCCAGTTCTTC.

Many counts were recorded for this clonotype. The V call is TRBV30, the J call TRBJ1-5; perhaps TRBD1 as D (6 bases). V was cut by 4 bases and J by 3 bases, with 10 bases left in between. CDR1 is GTSNPN, CDR2 SVGIG, per germline (reference sequence). This CDR3 contains 13 residues. CDR3 in amino acids: CAWTQGLNQPQHF. The CDR3 nucleotides read TGTGCCTGGACCCAGGGGCTCAATCAGCCCCAGCATTTT.

There are a few counts of this clonotype. The chain couples TRBV5-8 to TRBJ2-5; TRBD2 is a possible D gene (6 bases). The V end was cut by 4 bases, the J end by 1 base, with 11 bases between. This CDR3 region has 14 residues. Germline-derived CDR1 and CDR2 are SGHTS and YDEGEE. The CDR3 loop is CASSTGEFQETQYF. As DNA, the CDR3 is TGTGCCAGCAGCACGGGGGAGTTCCAAGAGACCCAGTACTTC.